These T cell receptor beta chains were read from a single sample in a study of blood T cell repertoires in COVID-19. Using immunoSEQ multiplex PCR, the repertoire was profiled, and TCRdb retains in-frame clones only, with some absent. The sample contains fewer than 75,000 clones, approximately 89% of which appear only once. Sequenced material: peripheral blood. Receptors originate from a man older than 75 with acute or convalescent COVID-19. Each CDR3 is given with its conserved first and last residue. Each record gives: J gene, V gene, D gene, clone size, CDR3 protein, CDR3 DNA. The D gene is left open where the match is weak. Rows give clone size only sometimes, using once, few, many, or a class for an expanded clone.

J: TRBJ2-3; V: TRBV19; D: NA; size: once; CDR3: CAIGAGSTDTQYF; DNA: TGTGCCATAGGGGCGGGGAGCACAGATACGCAGTATTTT
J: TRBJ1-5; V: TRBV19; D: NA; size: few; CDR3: CASVRTAYSNQPQHF; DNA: TGTGCCAGTGTTCGGACAGCCTATAGCAATCAGCCCCAGCATTTT
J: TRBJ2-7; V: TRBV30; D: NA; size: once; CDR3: CAWSAPYVRTVDYEQYF; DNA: TGTGCCTGGAGTGCCCCCTATGTCCGGACAGTTGATTACGAGCAGTACTTC
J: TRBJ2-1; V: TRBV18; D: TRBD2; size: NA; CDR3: CASSPPKQGLAGYNEQFF; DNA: TGTGCCAGCTCACCACCGAAACAGGGACTAGCGGGTTACAATGAGCAGTTCTTC
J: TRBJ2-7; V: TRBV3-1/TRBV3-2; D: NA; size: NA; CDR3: CASSLGHTTYEQYF; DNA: TGTGCCAGCAGCCTCGGACACACAACCTACGAGCAGTACTTC
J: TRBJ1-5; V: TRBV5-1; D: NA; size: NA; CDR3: CASSPRPSGGNQPQHF; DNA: TGCGCCAGCAGCCCCCGACCCTCGGGTGGCAATCAGCCCCAGCATTTT
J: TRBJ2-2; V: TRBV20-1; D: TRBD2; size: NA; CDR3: CSASSSGSHSGELFF; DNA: TGCAGTGCTAGTTCTAGCGGGAGTCACAGCGGGGAGCTGTTTTTT
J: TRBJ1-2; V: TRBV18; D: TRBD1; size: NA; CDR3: CASSRMDTGTGPYGYTF; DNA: TGTGCCAGCTCACGTATGGACACCGGGACAGGCCCCTATGGCTACACCTTC
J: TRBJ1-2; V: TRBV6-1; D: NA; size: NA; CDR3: CASSEKGPRDANYGYTF; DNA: TGTGCCAGCAGTGAGAAGGGCCCCAGGGATGCGAACTATGGCTACACCTTC
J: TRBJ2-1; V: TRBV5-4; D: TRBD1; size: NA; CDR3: CASSQTGANEQFF; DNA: TGTGCCAGCAGCCAGACAGGGGCGAATGAGCAGTTCTTC
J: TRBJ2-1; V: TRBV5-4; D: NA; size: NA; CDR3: CASSLPGNNEQFF; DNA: TGTGCCAGCAGCTTGCCCGGGAACAATGAGCAGTTCTTC
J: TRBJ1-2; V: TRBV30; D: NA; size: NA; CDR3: CAWSVLKFPTF; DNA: TGTGCCTGGAGTGTACTAAAGTTTCCCACCTTC
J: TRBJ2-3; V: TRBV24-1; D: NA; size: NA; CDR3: CATSVGGSTDTQYF; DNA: TGTGCCACCAGTGTAGGAGGGAGCACAGATACGCAGTATTTT
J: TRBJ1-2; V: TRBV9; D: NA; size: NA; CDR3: CASSVIRGPGHGYTF; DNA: TGTGCCAGCAGCGTTATTAGGGGCCCAGGCCATGGCTACACCTTC
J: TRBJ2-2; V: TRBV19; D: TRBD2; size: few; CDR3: CASSFGTSVVGELFF; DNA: TGTGCCAGTAGTTTTGGGACTAGCGTGGTCGGGGAGCTGTTTTTT
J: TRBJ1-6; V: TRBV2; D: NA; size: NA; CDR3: CASSERGGSLHF; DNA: TGTGCCAGCAGTGAACGGGGAGGTTCCCTCCACTTT
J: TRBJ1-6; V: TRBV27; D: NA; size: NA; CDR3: CASSPSPSGSPLHF; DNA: TGTGCCAGCAGTCCTAGCCCCAGCGGGTCACCCCTCCACTTT